The rows below give T cell receptor beta chains drawn from one sample of a study of control samples from healthy donors and cancer patients. Generated by immunoSEQ multiplex PCR, the TCRdb table keeps only in-frame clones and is missing some. The repertoire consists of roughly 89,000 clones, with roughly 91% occurring once and the leading ten covering 15% to 20%. Sequencing was performed on blood. These receptors were taken from a man aged 45-60 years in good health. CDR3s include the opening cysteine and the closing phenylalanine or tryptophan. The D gene is left open where the match is weak. The size entry is marked missing in some rows and otherwise reads once, few, many or a size class.

clone_size: once; v_call: TRBV6-6; d_call: TRBD1; j_call: TRBJ1-6; cdr3_aa: CASSPRQGGSPLHF; cdr3_nt: TGTGCCAGCAGTCCACGACAGGGAGGTTCACCCCTCCACTTT
clone_size: NA; v_call: TRBV7-8; d_call: NA; j_call: TRBJ1-5; cdr3_aa: CASSLVSGTGQPQHF; cdr3_nt: TGTGCCAGCAGCTTAGTTTCAGGGACGGGTCAGCCCCAGCATTTT
clone_size: NA; v_call: TRBV5-1; d_call: TRBD1; j_call: TRBJ2-7; cdr3_aa: CASSPRTGEREQYF; cdr3_nt: TGCGCCAGCAGCCCACGGACAGGGGAGAGGGAGCAGTACTTC
clone_size: NA; v_call: TRBV7-9; d_call: NA; j_call: TRBJ1-1; cdr3_aa: CASSFVENTEAFF; cdr3_nt: TGTGCCAGCAGCTTCGTAGAGAACACTGAAGCTTTCTTT
clone_size: NA; v_call: TRBV7-2; d_call: NA; j_call: TRBJ2-7; cdr3_aa: CASSLTGVSSYEQYF; cdr3_nt: TGTGCCAGCAGCTTAACGGGTGTCAGCTCCTACGAGCAGTACTTC
clone_size: NA; v_call: TRBV6-5; d_call: NA; j_call: TRBJ2-5; cdr3_aa: CASSYPGPQETQYF; cdr3_nt: TGTGCCAGCAGTTACCCGGGACCACAAGAGACCCAGTACTTC
clone_size: NA; v_call: TRBV9; d_call: NA; j_call: TRBJ1-1; cdr3_aa: CASSVDRTDTEAFF; cdr3_nt: TGTGCCAGCAGCGTAGATAGGACAGACACTGAAGCTTTCTTT
clone_size: NA; v_call: TRBV5-1; d_call: NA; j_call: TRBJ2-7; cdr3_aa: CASSLGQIYEQYF; cdr3_nt: TGCGCCAGCAGCTTGGGACAGATCTACGAGCAGTACTTC
clone_size: once; v_call: TRBV3-1/TRBV3-2; d_call: NA; j_call: TRBJ1-4; cdr3_aa: CASSQGAGDEKLFF; cdr3_nt: TGTGCCAGCAGCCAAGGGGCAGGGGATGAAAAACTGTTTTTT
clone_size: NA; v_call: TRBV30; d_call: TRBD1; j_call: TRBJ1-4; cdr3_aa: CAWSRDRTTEKLFF; cdr3_nt: TGTGCCTGGAGTAGGGACAGGACGACCGAAAAACTGTTTTTT
clone_size: NA; v_call: TRBV28; d_call: NA; j_call: TRBJ1-1; cdr3_aa: CASTSAAAVNTEAFF; cdr3_nt: TGTGCCAGCACATCCGCGGCAGCAGTGAACACTGAAGCTTTCTTT
clone_size: NA; v_call: TRBV19; d_call: NA; j_call: TRBJ1-3; cdr3_aa: CASRQDSHSGNTIYF; cdr3_nt: TGTGCCAGTAGGCAGGACAGTCACTCTGGAAACACCATATATTTT
clone_size: NA; v_call: TRBV4-3; d_call: NA; j_call: TRBJ2-7; cdr3_aa: CASSQDRAESSYEQYF; cdr3_nt: TGCGCCAGCAGCCAAGATCGAGCGGAGAGCTCCTACGAGCAGTACTTC
clone_size: few; v_call: TRBV20-1; d_call: NA; j_call: TRBJ1-4; cdr3_aa: CSASSVGRSNEKLFF; cdr3_nt: TGCAGTGCTAGTTCCGTAGGGCGATCTAATGAAAAACTGTTTTTT
clone_size: NA; v_call: TRBV5-1; d_call: TRBD2; j_call: TRBJ2-1; cdr3_aa: CASFLTSGPYNEQFF; cdr3_nt: TGCGCCAGTTTCCTGACTAGCGGCCCCTACAATGAGCAGTTCTTC
clone_size: once; v_call: TRBV6-4; d_call: TRBD1; j_call: TRBJ1-2; cdr3_aa: CASSRDSAYGYTF; cdr3_nt: TGTGCCAGCAGTAGGGACAGCGCTTATGGCTACACCTTC
clone_size: NA; v_call: TRBV18; d_call: NA; j_call: TRBJ2-4; cdr3_aa: CASSDNTVAKNIQYF; cdr3_nt: TGTGCCAGCTCAGACAACACGGTAGCCAAAAACATTCAGTACTTC
clone_size: NA; v_call: TRBV7-2; d_call: TRBD1; j_call: TRBJ1-2; cdr3_aa: CASRVYQGDGYTF; cdr3_nt: TGTGCCAGCAGGGTTTATCAGGGGGACGGCTACACCTTC
clone_size: NA; v_call: TRBV2; d_call: TRBD1; j_call: TRBJ2-1; cdr3_aa: CASRAGQGFDEQFF; cdr3_nt: TGTGCCAGCAGGGCGGGACAGGGATTTGATGAGCAGTTCTTC
clone_size: NA; v_call: TRBV6-2/TRBV6-3; d_call: NA; j_call: TRBJ2-1; cdr3_aa: CASSYSNEQFF; cdr3_nt: TGTGCCAGCAGTTATAGCAATGAGCAGTTCTTC
clone_size: NA; v_call: TRBV6-5; d_call: NA; j_call: TRBJ2-2; cdr3_aa: CASSMIQANTGELFF; cdr3_nt: TGTGCCAGCTCCATGATTCAGGCGAACACCGGGGAGCTGTTTTTT
clone_size: NA; v_call: TRBV5-1; d_call: TRBD2; j_call: TRBJ2-2; cdr3_aa: CASNSGLARGPGTGELFF; cdr3_nt: TGCGCCAGCAACTCGGGACTAGCGAGGGGGCCGGGCACCGGGGAGCTGTTTTTT
clone_size: NA; v_call: TRBV7-9; d_call: TRBD1; j_call: TRBJ2-2; cdr3_aa: CVGQGNTGELFF; cdr3_nt: TGCGTGGGACAGGGGAACACCGGGGAGCTGTTTTTT
clone_size: NA; v_call: TRBV10-1; d_call: NA; j_call: TRBJ1-4; cdr3_aa: CASSEARVGDEKLFF; cdr3_nt: TGCGCCAGCAGTGAGGCCAGGGTTGGGGATGAAAAACTGTTTTTT
clone_size: NA; v_call: TRBV19; d_call: TRBD1; j_call: TRBJ2-7; cdr3_aa: CASSIYDRGLKNEQYF; cdr3_nt: TGTGCCAGTAGTATCTATGACAGGGGGTTGAAGAACGAGCAGTACTTC
clone_size: NA; v_call: TRBV6-5; d_call: TRBD1; j_call: TRBJ1-2; cdr3_aa: CASSYSASGGDYGYTF; cdr3_nt: TGTGCCAGCAGTTACTCCGCGTCAGGGGGTGACTATGGCTACACCTTC
clone_size: NA; v_call: TRBV12-5; d_call: NA; j_call: TRBJ1-5; cdr3_aa: CASSWSFAQPQHF; cdr3_nt: TGTGCTAGTAGTTGGAGCTTTGCTCAGCCCCAGCATTTT
clone_size: NA; v_call: TRBV24-1; d_call: NA; j_call: TRBJ1-2; cdr3_aa: CATSRGEGTNYGYTF; cdr3_nt: TGTGCCACCAGCCGCGGGGAGGGCACTAACTATGGCTACACCTTC
clone_size: NA; v_call: TRBV28; d_call: NA; j_call: TRBJ1-6; cdr3_aa: CASSLEGDYSPLHF; cdr3_nt: TGTGCCAGCAGTTTAGAAGGGGATTATTCACCCCTCCACTTT
clone_size: NA; v_call: TRBV6-5; d_call: NA; j_call: TRBJ1-5; cdr3_aa: CASRQSTGPQHF; cdr3_nt: TGTGCCAGCAGGCAATCGACAGGGCCCCAGCATTTT
clone_size: NA; v_call: TRBV5-1; d_call: NA; j_call: TRBJ2-7; cdr3_aa: CASSLRGREYEQYF; cdr3_nt: TGCGCCAGCAGCTTGAGAGGACGGGAGTACGAGCAGTACTTC
clone_size: NA; v_call: TRBV7-2; d_call: NA; j_call: TRBJ1-1; cdr3_aa: CASSLVLGRSTEAFF; cdr3_nt: TGTGCCAGCAGCTTAGTTTTGGGGAGAAGCACTGAAGCTTTCTTT
clone_size: NA; v_call: TRBV3-1/TRBV3-2; d_call: NA; j_call: TRBJ1-2; cdr3_aa: CASSQGQSGYTF; cdr3_nt: TGTGCCAGCAGCCAAGGACAGAGTGGCTACACCTTC
clone_size: NA; v_call: TRBV9; d_call: NA; j_call: TRBJ2-7; cdr3_aa: CASSVEGSRVVEQYF; cdr3_nt: TGTGCCAGCAGCGTAGAGGGGTCCCGGGTTGTCGAGCAGTACTTC
clone_size: once; v_call: TRBV7-2; d_call: NA; j_call: TRBJ2-3; cdr3_aa: CASSFPLQGRATDTQYF; cdr3_nt: TGTGCCAGCAGCTTCCCGTTACAGGGTAGGGCCACAGATACGCAGTATTTT
clone_size: NA; v_call: TRBV5-1; d_call: NA; j_call: TRBJ1-2; cdr3_aa: CASSLGLQPTGSYGYTF; cdr3_nt: TGCGCCAGCAGCTTGGGCTTACAGCCCACCGGGAGCTATGGCTACACCTTC
clone_size: few; v_call: TRBV5-5; d_call: TRBD2; j_call: TRBJ2-7; cdr3_aa: CASSLGAGGGGSEQYF; cdr3_nt: TGTGCCAGCAGCTTGGGGGCCGGCGGGGGAGGTAGCGAGCAGTACTTC
clone_size: NA; v_call: TRBV7-9; d_call: NA; j_call: TRBJ1-1; cdr3_aa: CASSRVGNTEAFF; cdr3_nt: TGTGCCAGCAGCCGAGTAGGGAACACTGAAGCTTTCTTT
clone_size: NA; v_call: TRBV13; d_call: NA; j_call: TRBJ1-1; cdr3_aa: CASRRLQVPANTEAFF; cdr3_nt: TGTGCCAGCAGAAGACTCCAGGTACCCGCTAACACTGAAGCTTTCTTT
clone_size: NA; v_call: TRBV5-1; d_call: NA; j_call: TRBJ2-2; cdr3_aa: CASSLTQGYTGELFF; cdr3_nt: TGCGCCAGCAGCTTGACCCAGGGGTACACCGGGGAGCTGTTTTTT
clone_size: NA; v_call: TRBV3-1/TRBV3-2; d_call: NA; j_call: TRBJ1-1; cdr3_aa: CASSPFMNTEAFF; cdr3_nt: TGTGCCAGCAGCCCATTCATGAACACTGAAGCTTTCTTT
clone_size: NA; v_call: TRBV30; d_call: NA; j_call: TRBJ1-1; cdr3_aa: CAWSRDRRGTEAFF; cdr3_nt: TGTGCCTGGAGCAGGGACCGGAGAGGTACTGAAGCTTTCTTT
clone_size: NA; v_call: TRBV5-4; d_call: NA; j_call: TRBJ1-1; cdr3_aa: CASSSRDFSGAFF; cdr3_nt: TGTGCCAGCAGCTCTCGGGACTTCTCAGGGGCTTTCTTT
clone_size: NA; v_call: TRBV10-1; d_call: NA; j_call: TRBJ2-4; cdr3_aa: CASSLPGKNIQYF; cdr3_nt: TGCGCCAGCAGTCTTCCGGGCAAAAACATTCAGTACTTC
clone_size: NA; v_call: TRBV9; d_call: NA; j_call: TRBJ1-2; cdr3_aa: CASSVAPEHGYTF; cdr3_nt: TGTGCCAGCAGCGTAGCCCCGGAGCATGGCTACACCTTC
clone_size: NA; v_call: TRBV6-6; d_call: NA; j_call: TRBJ1-1; cdr3_aa: CASSRRGSPLNTEAFF; cdr3_nt: TGTGCCAGCAGTCGACGCGGATCTCCTTTGAACACTGAAGCTTTCTTT
clone_size: NA; v_call: TRBV15; d_call: TRBD1; j_call: TRBJ1-1; cdr3_aa: CATSRDRGPNTEAFF; cdr3_nt: TGTGCCACCAGCAGGGACAGGGGGCCGAACACTGAAGCTTTCTTT
clone_size: NA; v_call: TRBV6-5; d_call: NA; j_call: TRBJ1-1; cdr3_aa: CASSYSRGGANTEAFF; cdr3_nt: TGTGCCAGCAGTTACTCCAGAGGAGGGGCAAACACTGAAGCTTTCTTT
clone_size: NA; v_call: TRBV25-1; d_call: NA; j_call: TRBJ2-1; cdr3_aa: CASSEKTLEQFF; cdr3_nt: TGTGCCAGCAGTGAAAAGACCCTCGAGCAGTTCTTC
clone_size: NA; v_call: TRBV9; d_call: NA; j_call: TRBJ1-6; cdr3_aa: CASSVGQHNSPLHF; cdr3_nt: TGTGCCAGCAGCGTCGGACAGCATAATTCACCCCTCCACTTT
clone_size: NA; v_call: TRBV5-1; d_call: NA; j_call: TRBJ2-3; cdr3_aa: CASRDLGAGDTQYF; cdr3_nt: TGCGCCAGCAGGGATCTAGGGGCGGGGGATACGCAGTATTTT
clone_size: NA; v_call: TRBV5-1; d_call: NA; j_call: TRBJ2-2; cdr3_aa: CASSLAGEDKDGELFF; cdr3_nt: TGCGCCAGCAGCTTGGCCGGGGAAGATAAGGACGGGGAGCTGTTTTTT
clone_size: NA; v_call: TRBV6-5; d_call: NA; j_call: TRBJ2-1; cdr3_aa: CASSYGTFNEQFF; cdr3_nt: TGTGCCAGCAGTTACGGGACCTTCAATGAGCAGTTCTTC
clone_size: NA; v_call: TRBV25-1; d_call: NA; j_call: TRBJ1-5; cdr3_aa: CASSEPGLQPQHF; cdr3_nt: TGTGCCAGCAGTGAACCAGGGCTTCAGCCCCAGCATTTT